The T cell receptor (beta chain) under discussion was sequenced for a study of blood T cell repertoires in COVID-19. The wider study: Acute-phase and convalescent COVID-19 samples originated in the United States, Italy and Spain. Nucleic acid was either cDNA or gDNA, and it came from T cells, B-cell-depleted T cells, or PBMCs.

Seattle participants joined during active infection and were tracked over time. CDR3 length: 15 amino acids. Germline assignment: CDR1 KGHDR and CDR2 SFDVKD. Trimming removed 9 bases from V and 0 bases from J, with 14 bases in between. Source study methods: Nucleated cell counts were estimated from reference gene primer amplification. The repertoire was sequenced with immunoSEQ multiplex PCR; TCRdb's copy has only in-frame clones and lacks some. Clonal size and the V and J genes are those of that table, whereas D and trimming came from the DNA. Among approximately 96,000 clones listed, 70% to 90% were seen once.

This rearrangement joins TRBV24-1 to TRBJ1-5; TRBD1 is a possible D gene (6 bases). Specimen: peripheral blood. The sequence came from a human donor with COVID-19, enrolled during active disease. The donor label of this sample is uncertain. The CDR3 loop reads CATSGGPYSNQPQHF. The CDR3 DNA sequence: TGTGCCACCTCGGGGGGGCCCTATAGCAATCAGCCCCAGCATTTT.